The 13 T cell receptor beta chains reported below all come from one sample, sequenced in a study of PD-L1 blockade in urothelial cancer. Sequencing was performed with immunoSEQ multiplex PCR; in TCRdb, only in-frame clones are kept and a portion is missing. The top ten hold 6.5% to 8% of the sample, which has 45,000 to 60,000 clones, roughly 85% seen once. The sequencing here drew on PBMCs, taken around atezolizumab (anti-PD-L1) treatment. The receptor source for this set is a man in his sixties with urothelial cancer.

V usage is TRBV7-9 and J usage is TRBJ2-3; D is perhaps TRBD2 (7 bases). There are 15 residues in the CDR3. The V end was cut by 5 bases, the J end by 0 bases, with 12 bases between. Germline loops: CDR1 SEHNR, CDR2 FQNEAQ (reference sequence). CDR3 region: CASSVGGQSTDTQYF. The CDR3 DNA reads as TGTGCCAGCAGCGTGGGGGGGCAAAGCACAGATACGCAGTATTTT.

The chain's CDR3 is CASSQAGHGGTEAFF. CDR3 DNA sequence: TGTGCCAGCAGCCAAGCAGGCCACGGTGGCACTGAAGCTTTCTTT. J is TRBJ1-1 and V is TRBV4-2, with D hard to call. The V gene lost 1 base and the J gene lost 4 bases, with 13 bases spanning the gap. CDR3 length: 15 amino acids. CDR1 LGHNA and CDR2 YNFKEQ come from the germline V gene.

The chain is built from TRBV5-1 and TRBJ2-5; TRBD1 might be the D (7 bases). V was cut by 4 bases and J by 1 base, with 17 bases left in between. The CDR3 covers 16 residues. Per the germline V gene, CDR1 is SGHRS and CDR2 is YFSETQ. The CDR3 bases are TGCGCCAGCAGCCCGTTGGGGACAGCGGGCCAAGAGACCCAGTACTTC. Protein sequence: CASSPLGTAGQETQYF.

The V call is TRBV7-2, the J call TRBJ2-1, with 12 bases lining up with TRBD2. Trimming took 0 bases from V and 10 from J; bases not matched to a gene: 10. This CDR3 contains 17 residues. Germline CDR1 reads SGHTA; CDR2 reads FQGNSA. The DNA for the CDR3 is TGTGCCAGCAGCTTAGCGGCTAGCGGGGGGGCCTTGGACGAGCAGTTCTTC. This sequence encodes CASSLAASGGALDEQFF. The full variable domain, its missing parts supplied by reference TRBV7-2 and TRBJ2-1, is GAGVSQSPSNKVTEKGKDVELRCDPISGHTALYWYRQSLGQGLEFLIYFQGNSAPDKSGLPSDRFSAERTGGSVSTLTIQRTQQEDSAVYLCASSLAASGGALDEQFFGPGTRLTVL.

The V and J genes are TRBV5-6 and TRBJ1-2; 9 bases are a match to TRBD1. The CDR3 has 15 amino acids. Germline CDR1 and CDR2: SGHDT and YYEEEE. The J segment lost 5 bases and the V segment lost 4 bases, leaving 9 bases of the junction unmatched. The CDR3 here is CASSLGQGSYYGYTF. CDR3 DNA: TGTGCCAGCAGCCTCGGACAGGGGTCTTATTATGGCTACACCTTC.

The chain couples TRBV5-1 to TRBJ2-5; 7 positions match TRBD1. V lost 2 bases and J lost 5; bases outside the gene matches: 6. The CDR3 contains 14 residues. The germline gives CDR1 SGHRS, CDR2 YFSETQ. The CDR3 DNA reads as TGCGCCAGCAGCTTATACAGGGGTGGGGAGACCCAGTACTTC. This gives the protein CASSLYRGGETQYF.

The gene calls are TRBV7-2 and TRBJ1-2; 7 bases line up with TRBD1. The junction had 9 bases not matched to a gene; V was cut back by 1 base and J by 4 bases. Germline loops: CDR1 SGHTA, CDR2 FQGNSA. There are 16 residues in the CDR3. In DNA, the CDR3 is TGTGCCAGCAGCTTAGGGGGACAGACCGGGTCCTATGGCTACACCTTC. It is translated as CASSLGGQTGSYGYTF. The variable domain in full, completed from reference TRBV7-2 and TRBJ1-2, reads GAGVSQSPSNKVTEKGKDVELRCDPISGHTALYWYRQSLGQGLEFLIYFQGNSAPDKSGLPSDRFSAERTGGSVSTLTIQRTQQEDSAVYLCASSLGGQTGSYGYTFGSGTRLTVV.

The chain employs TRBV5-1 and TRBJ1-2; the match to TRBD1 covers 9 bases. Germline V CDR1 and CDR2: SGHRS, YFSETQ. CDR3 length equals 16 residues. Trimming at V came to 0 bases and at J to 6 bases, leaving 9 bases not matched to a gene. The DNA of the CDR3 is TGCGCCAGCAGCTTGGCCAATACAGGGGGCGCCGATGGCTACACCTTC. Translation: CASSLANTGGADGYTF.

V gene TRBV4-2 combines with J gene TRBJ2-3; 8 bases are a match to TRBD1. The CDR3 is 15 residues long. Germline CDR1 and CDR2: LGHNA and YNFKEQ. Trimming took 1 base from V and 4 from J; bases not matched to a gene: 4. In DNA form, the CDR3 reads TGTGCCAGCAGCCAAGGGGACAGGAAATCAGATACGCAGTATTTT. Protein: CASSQGDRKSDTQYF.

The CDR3 nucleotides read TGCGCCAGCAGCTTGGCCGGGAAAGCTTTCTTT. This sequence encodes CASSLAGKAFF. The chain recombines TRBV5-1 with TRBJ1-1; D not certain. The CDR3 extends over 11 amino acids. From germline, CDR1 is SGHRS and CDR2 YFSETQ. V lost 0 bases and J 9 bases, leaving 6 bases between the germline ends.

The chain employs TRBV5-1 and TRBJ2-2; the D gene is possibly TRBD1 (6 bases). CDR3 length: 16 amino acids. In germline, CDR1 is SGHRS, CDR2 YFSETQ. Trimming stripped 3 bases from V and 0 bases from J, with 12 bases between. The CDR3 sequence: CASSSQGSPNTGELFF. The CDR3 DNA sequence: TGCGCCAGCAGCTCCCAGGGGTCCCCGAACACCGGGGAGCTGTTTTTT. The full variable domain, in which reference TRBV5-1 and TRBJ2-2 provide the parts outside the CDR3, is KAGVTQTPRYLIKTRGQQVTLSCSPISGHRSVSWYQQTPGQGLQFLFEYFSETQRNKGNFPGRFSGRQFSNSRSEMNVSTLELGDSALYLCASSSQGSPNTGELFFGEGSRLTVL.

This clone showed up just a few times. CDR3 loop: CAWSEDNYSNQPQHF. In DNA, the CDR3 is TGTGCCTGGAGTGAGGACAATTATAGCAATCAGCCCCAGCATTTT. This chain uses TRBV30 with TRBJ1-5; D may be TRBD1 (5 bases). The CDR3 has 15 residues. Looked up from germline, CDR1 is GTSNPN and CDR2 is SVGIG (reference sequence). Between the trimmed V and J ends, which lost 1 base and 0 bases, there was a span of 10 bases.

This chain uses TRBV19 with TRBJ2-4; 7 bases map to TRBD2. The CDR3 sequence is 13 residues long. After removal of 3 bases from V and 7 bases from J, the junction contained 3 bases not matched to a gene. Germline V gene lookup returns CDR1 LNHDA and CDR2 SQIVND (reference sequence). The CDR3 DNA sequence: TGTGCCAGTAGTATGCCGGGAGGTAACATTCAGTACTTC. It yields the protein CASSMPGGNIQYF.